This T cell receptor (beta chain) was obtained from a study of early T cells in non-severe SARS-CoV-2 infection. Looking at the study overall: Alpha and beta chains were unpaired, from unsorted whole-blood bulk RNA.

Attached unique molecular identifiers marked individual cDNA molecules. One entry per CDR3 protein results from TCRdb running MiXCR on the 5' RACE reads. The repertoire holds approximately 39,000 distinct CDR3 sequences, with 4.5% to 5.5% as singletons. V shed 0 bases and J shed 6 bases, with 9 bases lying between them. The CDR3 loop spans 14 amino acids. Germline V CDR1 and CDR2: SGHRS, YFSETQ. The TCR originated in an adult who was a healthcare worker with PCR-confirmed SARS-CoV-2 infection or an uninfected control (not recorded which). This sequence joins TRBV5-1 and TRBJ2-2, with D perhaps matching TRBD2 (6 bases). The sequenced sample was whole blood. CDR3 DNA sequence: TGCGCCAGCAGCTTGGTGGAGGGCTCCGGGGAGCTGTTTTTT. Residues: CASSLVEGSGELFF. The complete variable domain, with remaining parts taken from reference TRBV5-1 and TRBJ2-2, reads KAGVTQTPRYLIKTRGQQVTLSCSPISGHRSVSWYQQTPGQGLQFLFEYFSETQRNKGNFPGRFSGRQFSNSRSEMNVSTLELGDSALYLCASSLVEGSGELFFGEGSRLTVL.